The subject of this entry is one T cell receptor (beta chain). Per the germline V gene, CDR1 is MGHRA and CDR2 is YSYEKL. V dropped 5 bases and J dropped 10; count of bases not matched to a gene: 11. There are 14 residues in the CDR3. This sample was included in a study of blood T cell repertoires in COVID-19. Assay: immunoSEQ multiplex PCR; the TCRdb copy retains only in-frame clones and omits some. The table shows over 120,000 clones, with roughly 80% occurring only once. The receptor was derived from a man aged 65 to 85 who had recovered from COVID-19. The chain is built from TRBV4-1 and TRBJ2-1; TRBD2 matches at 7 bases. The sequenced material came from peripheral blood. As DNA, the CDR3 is TGCGCCAGCAGCTCGCCCGGGACTAAGGTGGAGCAGTTCTTC. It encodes CASSSPGTKVEQFF.